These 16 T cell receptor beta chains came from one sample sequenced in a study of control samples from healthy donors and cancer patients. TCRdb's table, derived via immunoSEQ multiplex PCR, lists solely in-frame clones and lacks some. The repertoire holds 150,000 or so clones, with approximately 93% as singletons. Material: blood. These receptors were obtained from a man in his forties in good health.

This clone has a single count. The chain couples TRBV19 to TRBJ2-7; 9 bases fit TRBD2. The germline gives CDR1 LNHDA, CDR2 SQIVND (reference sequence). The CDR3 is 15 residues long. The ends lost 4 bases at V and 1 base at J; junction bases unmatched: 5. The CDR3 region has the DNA TGTGCCAGTAGTACTAGTAGCGGGGGTTCCTACGAGCAGTACTTC. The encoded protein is CASSTSSGGSYEQYF. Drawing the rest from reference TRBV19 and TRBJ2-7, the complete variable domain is DGGITQSPKYLFRKEGQNVTLSCEQNLNHDAMYWYRQDPGQGLRLIYYSQIVNDFQKGDIAEGYSVSREKKESFPLTVTSAQKNPTAFYLCASSTSSGGSYEQYFGPGTRLTVT.

CDR3: CATSGAVRSGANVLTF. The CDR3 bases are TGTGCCACCAGTGGTGCCGTGAGATCTGGGGCCAACGTCCTGACTTTC. This chain links TRBV24-1 with TRBJ2-6; D gene ambiguous. The germline V gene has CDR1 KGHDR and CDR2 SFDVKD. Trimming left V 5 bases short and J 1 base short, with 11 bases between. This CDR3 comprises 16 residues.

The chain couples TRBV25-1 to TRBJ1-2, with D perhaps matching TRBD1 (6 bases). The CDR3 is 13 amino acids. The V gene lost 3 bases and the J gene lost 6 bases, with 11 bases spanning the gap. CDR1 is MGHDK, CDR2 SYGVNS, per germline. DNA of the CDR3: TGTGCCAGCAGTGAGGGGGCGCGCCATGGCTACACCTTC. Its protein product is CASSEGARHGYTF.

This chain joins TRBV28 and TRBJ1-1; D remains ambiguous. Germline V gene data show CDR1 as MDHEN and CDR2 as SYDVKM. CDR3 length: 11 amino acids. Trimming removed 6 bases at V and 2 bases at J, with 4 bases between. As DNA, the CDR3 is TGTGCCAGCAGGGTTAACACTGAAGCTTTCTTT. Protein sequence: CASRVNTEAFF.

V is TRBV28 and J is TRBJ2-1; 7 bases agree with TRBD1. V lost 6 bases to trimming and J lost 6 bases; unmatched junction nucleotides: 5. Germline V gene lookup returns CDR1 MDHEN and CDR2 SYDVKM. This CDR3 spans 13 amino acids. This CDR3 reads CASRGQNSNEQFF. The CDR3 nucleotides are TGTGCCAGCAGGGGACAGAACAGCAATGAGCAGTTCTTC.

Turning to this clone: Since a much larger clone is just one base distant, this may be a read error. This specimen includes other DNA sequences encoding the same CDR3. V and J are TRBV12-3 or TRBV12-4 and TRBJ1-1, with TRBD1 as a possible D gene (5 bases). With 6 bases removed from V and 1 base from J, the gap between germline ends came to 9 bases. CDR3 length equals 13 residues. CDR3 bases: TGTGCCAGCAGCTTCGGACAGAACACTGAAGCTTTCTTT. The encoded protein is CASSFGQNTEAFF.

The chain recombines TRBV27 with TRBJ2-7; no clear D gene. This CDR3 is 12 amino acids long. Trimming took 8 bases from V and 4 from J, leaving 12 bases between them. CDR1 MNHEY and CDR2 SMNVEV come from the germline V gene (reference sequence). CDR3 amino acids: CASGVGWYEQYF. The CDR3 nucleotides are TGTGCCAGCGGGGTAGGGTGGTACGAGCAGTACTTC.

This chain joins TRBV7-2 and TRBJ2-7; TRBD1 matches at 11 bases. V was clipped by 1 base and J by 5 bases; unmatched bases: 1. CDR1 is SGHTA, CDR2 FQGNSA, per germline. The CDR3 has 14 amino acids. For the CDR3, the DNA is TGTGCCAGCAGCTTAGGGACAGGGGGCCACGAGCAGTACTTC. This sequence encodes CASSLGTGGHEQYF.

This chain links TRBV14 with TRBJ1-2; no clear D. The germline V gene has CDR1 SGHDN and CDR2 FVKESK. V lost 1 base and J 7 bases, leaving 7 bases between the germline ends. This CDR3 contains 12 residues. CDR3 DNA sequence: TGTGCCAGCAGCCAAGGGAGTGGTGGCTACACCTTC. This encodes CASSQGSGGYTF.

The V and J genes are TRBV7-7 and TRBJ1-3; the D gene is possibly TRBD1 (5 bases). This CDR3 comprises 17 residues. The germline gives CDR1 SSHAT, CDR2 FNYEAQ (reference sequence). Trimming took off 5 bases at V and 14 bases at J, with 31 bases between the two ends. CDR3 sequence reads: CASSHGRGALSILPVYF. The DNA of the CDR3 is TGTGCCAGCAGCCACGGGAGGGGCGCCTTATCCATCCTCCCCGTATATTTT.

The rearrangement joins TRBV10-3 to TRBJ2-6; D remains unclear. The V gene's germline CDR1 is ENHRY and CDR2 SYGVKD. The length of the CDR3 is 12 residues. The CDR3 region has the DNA TGTGCGTCCTCCTCTGGGGCCAACGTCCTGACTTTC. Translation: CASSSGANVLTF.

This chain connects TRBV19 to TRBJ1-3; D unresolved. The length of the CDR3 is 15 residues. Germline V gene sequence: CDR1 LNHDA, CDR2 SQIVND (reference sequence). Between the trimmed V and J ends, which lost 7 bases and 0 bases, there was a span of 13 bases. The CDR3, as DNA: TGTGCCAGTAAGTTATCGGCGGCCTCTGGAAACACCATATATTTT. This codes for CASKLSAASGNTIYF.

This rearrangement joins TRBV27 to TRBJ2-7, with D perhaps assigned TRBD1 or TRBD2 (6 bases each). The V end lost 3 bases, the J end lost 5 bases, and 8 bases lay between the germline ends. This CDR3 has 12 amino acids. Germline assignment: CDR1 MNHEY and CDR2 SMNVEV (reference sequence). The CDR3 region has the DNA TGTGCCAGCAGTTTGAGGGGGGACGAGCAGTACTTC. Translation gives CASSLRGDEQYF.

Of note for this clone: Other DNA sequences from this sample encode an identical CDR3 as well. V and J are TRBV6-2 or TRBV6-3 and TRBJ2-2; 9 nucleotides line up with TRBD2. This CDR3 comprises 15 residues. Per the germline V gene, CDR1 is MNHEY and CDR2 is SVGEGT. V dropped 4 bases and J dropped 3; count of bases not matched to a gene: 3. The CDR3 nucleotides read TGTGCCAGCAGTTTTAGCGGGGGAGACACCGGGGAGCTGTTTTTT. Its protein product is CASSFSGGDTGELFF.

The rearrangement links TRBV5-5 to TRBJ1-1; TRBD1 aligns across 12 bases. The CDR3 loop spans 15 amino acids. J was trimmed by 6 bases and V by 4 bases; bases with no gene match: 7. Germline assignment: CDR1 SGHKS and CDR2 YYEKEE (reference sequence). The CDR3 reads CASSPLGQGAPEAFF. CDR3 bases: TGTGCCAGCAGCCCGCTGGGACAGGGGGCCCCTGAAGCTTTCTTT.

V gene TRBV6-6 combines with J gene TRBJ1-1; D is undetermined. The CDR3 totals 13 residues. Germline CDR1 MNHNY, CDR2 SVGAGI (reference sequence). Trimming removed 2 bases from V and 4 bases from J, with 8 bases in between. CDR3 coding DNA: TGTGCCAGCAGTTACCGAAGTACCACTGAAGCTTTCTTT. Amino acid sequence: CASSYRSTTEAFF.